This T cell receptor (beta chain) was retrieved from a study of T cell changes during pregnancy in multiple sclerosis. This table comes from immunoSEQ multiplex PCR, and its TCRdb copy is limited to in-frame clones, with some not included. The profile shows 15,000 to 20,000 clones, 89% of them singletons. V lost 5 bases and J 0 bases, leaving 14 bases between the germline ends. The CDR3 is 16 amino acids. Germline assignment: CDR1 SEHNR and CDR2 FQNEAQ (reference sequence). This sequence originates from a female donor in good health, enrolled as a control in a pregnancy study. The genes are TRBV7-9 and TRBJ2-1, with D unclear. Sequencing was performed on CD8+ T cells from peripheral blood mononuclear cells, taken in the second trimester of pregnancy. CDR3 residues: CASSPLVPGSYNEQFF. For the CDR3, the DNA is TGTGCCAGCAGCCCCCTAGTCCCGGGCTCCTACAATGAGCAGTTCTTC.